These T cell receptor beta chains were read from a single sample in a study of regulatory T cells in long-lasting Graves disease. TCRdb re-derived calls from the multiplex PCR reads in MiXCR, one entry per CDR3 protein. The profile covers roughly 420,000 distinct CDR3 sequences, with 16% appearing a single time and 9.5% to 12% taken by the ten largest. These sequences were also reported in another study, on T cells in Graves' hyperthyroidism and ophthalmopathy.

The sample consisted of peripheral blood mononuclear cells (PBMCs), taken at new diagnosis, from a patient treated with antithyroid drugs. The receptor source for this set is a woman aged 25 to 45 with Graves disease. Each CDR3 is given with its conserved first and last residue. The order of the fields is V gene, CDR3 length, D gene, clone size, J gene, CDR3 protein, CDR3 DNA. A D gene is named only where the DNA matches it firmly. Some rows mark clone size as missing; the rest say once, few, many or name a class of expanded clone.

V gene: TRBV3-1; CDR3 length: 15; D gene: TRBD2; clone size: many; J gene: TRBJ2-5; CDR3 protein: CASSPGLAGEGTQYF; CDR3 DNA: TGTGCCAGCAGCCCGGGACTAGCGGGAGAGGGGACCCAGTACTTC
V gene: TRBV2; CDR3 length: 12; D gene: -; clone size: -; J gene: TRBJ2-1; CDR3 protein: CASRTRGNEQFF; CDR3 DNA: TGTGCCAGCCGTACTAGGGGCAATGAGCAGTTCTTC
V gene: TRBV9; CDR3 length: 15; D gene: -; clone size: few; J gene: TRBJ1-4; CDR3 protein: CASSSSEGVGEKLFF; CDR3 DNA: TGTGCCAGCAGCTCCAGTGAGGGTGTAGGAGAAAAACTGTTTTTT
V gene: TRBV18; CDR3 length: 16; D gene: TRBD2; clone size: many; J gene: TRBJ2-3; CDR3 protein: CASSPRLAGNTDTQYF; CDR3 DNA: TGTGCCAGCTCACCGCGACTAGCGGGAAACACAGATACGCAGTATTTT
V gene: TRBV28; CDR3 length: 15; D gene: TRBD1; clone size: many; J gene: TRBJ1-5; CDR3 protein: CASRGTGGRNQPQHF; CDR3 DNA: TGTGCCAGCAGGGGAACAGGGGGTAGGAATCAGCCCCAGCATTTT
V gene: TRBV27; CDR3 length: 13; D gene: -; clone size: many; J gene: TRBJ2-7; CDR3 protein: CASSLSRAREQYF; CDR3 DNA: TGTGCCAGCAGTTTATCGAGAGCTCGCGAGCAGTACTTC
V gene: TRBV24-1; CDR3 length: 15; D gene: TRBD2; clone size: few; J gene: TRBJ2-5; CDR3 protein: CATSAPRGLGETQYF; CDR3 DNA: TGTGCCACCAGTGCCCCGCGGGGGTTAGGAGAGACCCAGTACTTC
V gene: TRBV25-1; CDR3 length: 15; D gene: TRBD2; clone size: many; J gene: TRBJ2-5; CDR3 protein: CASSDSLAGDETQYF; CDR3 DNA: TGTGCCAGCAGTGATTCGCTAGCGGGAGACGAGACCCAGTACTTC
V gene: TRBV11-2; CDR3 length: 15; D gene: TRBD1; clone size: -; J gene: TRBJ2-7; CDR3 protein: CASSIGTGVLYEQYF; CDR3 DNA: TGTGCCAGCAGCATCGGGACAGGGGTTCTCTACGAGCAGTACTTC
V gene: TRBV19; CDR3 length: 17; D gene: -; clone size: once; J gene: TRBJ2-5; CDR3 protein: CASGIDPAVNHPETQYF; CDR3 DNA: TGTGCCAGTGGTATAGATCCAGCCGTTAATCACCCGGAGACCCAGTACTTC
V gene: TRBV12-3/TRBV12-4; CDR3 length: 17; D gene: -; clone size: few; J gene: TRBJ2-1; CDR3 protein: CASSLNEGTQGGVEQFF; CDR3 DNA: TGTGCCAGCAGCCTTAACGAGGGCACCCAAGGGGGGGTTGAGCAGTTCTTC
V gene: TRBV5-1; CDR3 length: 16; D gene: TRBD2; clone size: many; J gene: TRBJ2-1; CDR3 protein: CASTPVAGGPMDEQFF; CDR3 DNA: TGTGCCAGCACCCCGGTAGCGGGAGGGCCTATGGATGAGCAGTTCTTC
V gene: TRBV28; CDR3 length: 15; D gene: -; clone size: many; J gene: TRBJ2-7; CDR3 protein: CASSLQGGFSYEQYF; CDR3 DNA: TGTGCCAGCAGTTTACAGGGGGGCTTCTCCTACGAGCAGTACTTC
V gene: TRBV10-3; CDR3 length: 14; D gene: -; clone size: few; J gene: TRBJ2-2; CDR3 protein: CAIYRDGTTGELFF; CDR3 DNA: TGTGCCATTTACCGGGACGGGACCACCGGGGAGCTGTTTTTT
V gene: TRBV20-1; CDR3 length: 15; D gene: -; clone size: many; J gene: TRBJ2-3; CDR3 protein: CSAQSGSSSTDTQYF; CDR3 DNA: TGCAGTGCCCAAAGCGGCTCCTCTAGCACAGATACGCAGTATTTT
V gene: TRBV5-1; CDR3 length: 16; D gene: TRBD2; clone size: many; J gene: TRBJ2-7; CDR3 protein: CASSHTSGVKSYEQYF; CDR3 DNA: TGCGCCAGCAGCCATACTAGCGGGGTCAAATCCTACGAGCAGTACTTC
V gene: TRBV6-2/TRBV6-3; CDR3 length: 13; D gene: -; clone size: -; J gene: TRBJ2-2; CDR3 protein: CASSKGWAGELFF; CDR3 DNA: TGTGCCAGCAGTAAGGGTTGGGCCGGGGAGCTGTTTTTT
V gene: TRBV7-3; CDR3 length: 17; D gene: -; clone size: many; J gene: TRBJ2-1; CDR3 protein: CASSLLFVGQGVNEQFF; CDR3 DNA: TGTGCCAGCAGCTTACTTTTCGTAGGTCAGGGTGTCAATGAGCAGTTCTTC
V gene: TRBV29-1; CDR3 length: 12; D gene: -; clone size: -; J gene: TRBJ2-5; CDR3 protein: CSVEDLPETQYF; CDR3 DNA: TGCAGCGTTGAAGATCTTCCGGAGACCCAGTACTTC
V gene: TRBV30; CDR3 length: 14; D gene: TRBD1; clone size: few; J gene: TRBJ1-1; CDR3 protein: CAWTLQGAGTEAFF; CDR3 DNA: TGTGCCTGGACCCTACAGGGGGCGGGAACTGAAGCTTTCTTT
V gene: TRBV10-3; CDR3 length: 15; D gene: -; clone size: many; J gene: TRBJ2-3; CDR3 protein: CAISEVVRSTDTQYF; CDR3 DNA: TGTGCCATCAGTGAGGTGGTCCGTAGCACAGATACGCAGTATTTT
V gene: TRBV28; CDR3 length: 13; D gene: -; clone size: few; J gene: TRBJ1-3; CDR3 protein: CASTLGAGNTIYF; CDR3 DNA: TGTGCCAGCACCCTGGGGGCTGGAAACACCATATATTTT
V gene: TRBV20-1; CDR3 length: 13; D gene: TRBD2; clone size: -; J gene: TRBJ2-1; CDR3 protein: CSASILAGDEQFF; CDR3 DNA: TGCAGTGCTAGTATCCTAGCGGGAGATGAGCAGTTCTTC
V gene: TRBV30; CDR3 length: 15; D gene: TRBD2; clone size: -; J gene: TRBJ2-2; CDR3 protein: CAWSGLAGVSGELFF; CDR3 DNA: TGTGCCTGGAGTGGACTAGCGGGAGTCAGCGGGGAGCTGTTTTTT
V gene: TRBV7-2; CDR3 length: 13; D gene: TRBD1; clone size: many; J gene: TRBJ2-7; CDR3 protein: CASSTDRGRAQYF; CDR3 DNA: TGTGCCAGCTCTACGGACAGGGGGCGCGCGCAGTACTTC
V gene: TRBV20-1; CDR3 length: 13; D gene: TRBD1; clone size: many; J gene: TRBJ1-2; CDR3 protein: CSARKTGQGDYTF; CDR3 DNA: TGCAGTGCTAGAAAAACGGGACAGGGTGACTACACCTTC
V gene: TRBV11-2; CDR3 length: 14; D gene: -; clone size: many; J gene: TRBJ2-5; CDR3 protein: CASSLEAAEETQYF; CDR3 DNA: TGTGCCAGCAGCTTAGAGGCAGCCGAAGAGACCCAGTACTTC
V gene: TRBV18; CDR3 length: 14; D gene: -; clone size: many; J gene: TRBJ1-1; CDR3 protein: CASSPGRRRTEAFF; CDR3 DNA: TGTGCCAGCTCACCAGGGCGCCGGAGGACTGAAGCTTTCTTT
V gene: TRBV28; CDR3 length: 15; D gene: TRBD2; clone size: many; J gene: TRBJ2-5; CDR3 protein: CASNRSGRLGETQYF; CDR3 DNA: TGTGCCAGCAACCGTAGCGGGAGGTTAGGAGAGACCCAGTACTTC
V gene: TRBV27; CDR3 length: 14; D gene: TRBD2; clone size: few; J gene: TRBJ2-1; CDR3 protein: CASTYSGLYNEQFF; CDR3 DNA: TGTGCCAGCACCTATAGCGGGCTTTACAATGAGCAGTTCTTC
V gene: TRBV24-1; CDR3 length: 15; D gene: -; clone size: many; J gene: TRBJ2-2; CDR3 protein: CATSDNAANTGELFF; CDR3 DNA: TGTGCCACCAGTGATAATGCAGCGAACACCGGGGAGCTGTTTTTT
V gene: TRBV20-1; CDR3 length: 14; D gene: -; clone size: many; J gene: TRBJ2-3; CDR3 protein: CSARGTRATDTQYF; CDR3 DNA: TGCAGTGCTAGAGGGACGCGGGCCACAGATACGCAGTATTTT